Shown below are 31 T cell receptor beta chains from a single sample sequenced in a study of T cells expressing NK-cell markers. TCRdb reprocessed the 5' RACE reads, keeping one entry per CDR3 protein, no DNA. The sample data list about 260,000 distinct CDR3 sequences. Sequencing input: blood T cells: a sorted CD56 or NKG2C T cell subset, CD4+ or CD8+ T cells, or bulk PBMC T cells (not recorded which). The source is a woman aged 18 to 75 in good health.

The rearrangement uses TRBV29-1 and TRBJ2-3; absent DNA, TCRdb's TRBD2 call cannot be checked. Germline values: CDR1 SQVTM, CDR2 ANQGSEA. The CDR3 contains 14 residues. This CDR3 reads CSGGPATLTDTQYF.

V is TRBV28 and J is TRBJ2-7; the D call from TCRdb, TRBD2, cannot be confirmed without DNA. This CDR3 region has 15 residues. Germline CDR1 is MDHEN and CDR2 is SYDVKM. This chain's CDR3 is CASSSGTSVVYEQYF.

The genes are TRBV9 and TRBJ2-3; absent DNA, TCRdb's TRBD2 call cannot be checked. Germline assignment: CDR1 SGDLS and CDR2 YYNGEE. The CDR3 spans 13 residues. CDR3 in amino acids: CASRFVPAGTQYF.

The chain joins TRBV5-1 to TRBJ1-1; TCRdb's D call, TRBD1, is unchecked because there is no DNA. CDR1 is SGHRS and CDR2 is YFSETQ in the germline V gene. This CDR3 spans 13 amino acids. This chain's CDR3 is CASSFDRYTEAFF. The full variable domain, with the rest looked up from reference TRBV5-1 and TRBJ1-1, is KAGVTQTPRYLIKTRGQQVTLSCSPISGHRSVSWYQQTPGQGLQFLFEYFSETQRNKGNFPGRFSGRQFSNSRSEMNVSTLELGDSALYLCASSFDRYTEAFFGQGTRLTVV.

V and J are TRBV5-4 and TRBJ1-1; the D call of TRBD1 rests on TCRdb alone, since no DNA is present to check it. The CDR3 runs 13 residues. Germline lookup yields CDR1 SGHNT and CDR2 YYREEE (reference sequence). The CDR3 reads CASRQDSYTEAFF.

V usage is TRBV7-2 and J usage is TRBJ2-3; the D call of TRBD2 rests on TCRdb alone, since no DNA is present to check it. Germline V gives CDR1 SGHTA, CDR2 FQGNSA. The CDR3 is 14 residues long. The CDR3 loop reads CASRRRGGTDTQYF.

The V and J genes are TRBV6-2 or TRBV6-3 and TRBJ2-2; the TCRdb call, TRBD2, lacks DNA for checking. Germline CDR1 and CDR2: MNHEY and SVGEGT. The CDR3 has 14 residues. CDR3 sequence: CASRPSGAGGELFF.

The chain carries TRBV12-3 or TRBV12-4 and TRBJ2-3. This CDR3 comprises 14 residues. The CDR3 is CASSFPASTDTQYF.

The V gene is TRBV20-1, the J gene TRBJ1-6; TCRdb returns TRBD1, unconfirmable since there is no DNA. CDR3 size: 16 residues. The germline V gene has CDR1 DFQATT and CDR2 SNEGSKA (reference sequence). The CDR3 protein is CSARGRGNSYNSPLHF.

The chain is built from TRBV20-1 and TRBJ2-2; TCRdb lists TRBD1, though no DNA is available to test this call. The CDR3 is 18 residues long. From germline, CDR1 is DFQATT and CDR2 SNEGSKA (reference sequence). The CDR3 loop reads CSAPTPDRGSRGTGELFF.

CDR3 loop: CASTRSSGANVLTF. The chain has TRBV25-1 and TRBJ2-6. Germline CDR1 MGHDK, CDR2 SYGVNS. This CDR3 is built from 14 residues.

The rearrangement links TRBV30 to TRBJ2-5; TCRdb's D call, TRBD1, is unchecked because there is no DNA. In germline, CDR1 is GTSNPN, CDR2 SVGIG (reference sequence). The CDR3 covers 15 residues. The CDR3 region is CAWSGTGGAKETQYF.

The chain employs TRBV20-1 and TRBJ2-2; lacking DNA, the TRBD2 call made by TCRdb goes unchecked. The germline V gene encodes CDR1 DFQATT and CDR2 SNEGSKA (reference sequence). The CDR3 covers 16 residues. The CDR3 spells CSAMTSGRQNTGELFF.

The chain uses TRBV6-5 and TRBJ2-7; no DNA is available, so the TRBD1 call from TCRdb remains unchecked. The CDR3 length is 15 residues. Germline V CDR1 and CDR2: MNHEY, SVGAGI. The CDR3 protein is CASSYARTDPYEQYF.

The chain uses TRBV12-3 or TRBV12-4 and TRBJ2-2; TCRdb returns TRBD1, unconfirmable since there is no DNA. This CDR3 comprises 16 residues. CDR3 protein: CASSPRDWGTPGELFF.

The chain has TRBV24-1 and TRBJ2-1; TCRdb's assignment of TRBD1 cannot be checked, as there is no DNA. Looked up from germline, CDR1 is KGHDR and CDR2 is SFDVKD. This CDR3 is built from 14 residues. The CDR3 protein is CATSDQGGRNEQFF.

V and J are TRBV5-1 and TRBJ2-5. The CDR3 has 15 amino acids. Germline V gives CDR1 SGHRS, CDR2 YFSETQ. This CDR3 reads CASGYGEYHQETQYF.

The chain is built from TRBV12-3 or TRBV12-4 and TRBJ1-3. The CDR3 covers 14 residues. CDR3 protein: CASSFRDSGNTIYF.

CDR3 sequence: CASTDRGWETQYF. The chain couples TRBV2 to TRBJ2-5; there is no DNA to check the TCRdb D call of TRBD1. The CDR3 is 13 residues long. Germline lookup yields CDR1 SNHLY and CDR2 FYNNEI.

The chain joins TRBV5-1 to TRBJ2-7; absent DNA, TCRdb's TRBD2 call cannot be checked. The germline V gene encodes CDR1 SGHRS and CDR2 YFSETQ. The CDR3 extends over 15 amino acids. The CDR3 is CASSPEGLAGYEQYF.

The J gene is TRBJ1-5, the V gene TRBV27; lacking DNA, the TRBD1 call made by TCRdb goes unchecked. The CDR3 spans 12 residues. CDR1 is MNHEY and CDR2 is SMNVEV in the germline V gene (reference sequence). The CDR3 is CAEPGAGQPQHF.

This rearrangement joins TRBV28 to TRBJ2-1; TCRdb calls TRBD1, which cannot be checked without DNA. The length of the CDR3 is 14 residues. The V gene's germline CDR1 is MDHEN and CDR2 SYDVKM. The CDR3 protein is CASSLNFRGNEQFF.

The chain has TRBV12-3 or TRBV12-4 and TRBJ2-1; no DNA is available, so the TRBD2 call from TCRdb remains unchecked. CDR3 size: 13 residues. Here the CDR3 reads CASSWGLGVEQFF.

The V call is TRBV27, the J call TRBJ2-3; the D call from TCRdb, TRBD2, cannot be confirmed without DNA. This CDR3 contains 15 residues. Germline lookup yields CDR1 MNHEY and CDR2 SMNVEV (reference sequence). The CDR3 sequence: CASSQGGPLTDTQYF.

This chain joins TRBV20-1 and TRBJ1-4. The CDR3 spans 15 residues. Looked up from germline, CDR1 is DFQATT and CDR2 is SNEGSKA (reference sequence). This CDR3 reads CSAIRRAPTNEKLFF.

The chain carries TRBV12-3 or TRBV12-4 and TRBJ1-4. The length of the CDR3 is 13 residues. The CDR3 here is CASSRLTNEKLFF.

The CDR3 spells CASSPRGHQTQYF. The chain uses TRBV18 and TRBJ2-5. The CDR3 consists of 13 residues. The germline V gene encodes CDR1 KGHSH and CDR2 LQKENI.

The V call is TRBV12-3 or TRBV12-4, the J call TRBJ1-3. The CDR3 has 14 residues. CDR3 sequence reads: CASESGTSGNTIYF.

CDR3 amino acids: CSARTGGARGGYTF. The rearrangement joins TRBV20-1 to TRBJ1-2; TCRdb's assignment of TRBD1 cannot be checked, as there is no DNA. CDR3 length equals 14 residues. CDR1 and CDR2 (germline): DFQATT, SNEGSKA (reference sequence).

The genes are TRBV12-3 or TRBV12-4 and TRBJ1-6. The CDR3 is made up of 17 amino acids. CDR3 in amino acids: CASSPARGAPYNSPLHF.

The rearrangement links TRBV9 to TRBJ2-5; checking the TCRdb D call of TRBD2 is not possible without DNA. In germline, CDR1 is SGDLS, CDR2 YYNGEE. The CDR3 is 16 amino acids. Here the CDR3 reads CASSVGSGGGRETQYF.